This T cell receptor (beta chain) is drawn from a study of long-term antiretroviral therapy in people with HIV. Investigators performed immunoSEQ version v3.0 at survey level. Data came from immunoSEQ multiplex PCR; TCRdb stores just in-frame clones and leaves some out. This sample has approximately 33,000 clones, with 70% to 90% found just once. Here the sequenced sample was unsorted PBMCs, taken 0.8 years before starting antiretroviral therapy. This TCR came from a man aged 18-30 years with HIV.

CDR3 loop: CASSLNSFGEQYF. The CDR3, as DNA: TGTGCCAGCAGCTTGAATAGTTTCGGCGAGCAGTACTTC. This chain joins TRBV7-2 and TRBJ2-7; the D is unclear. Germline CDR1 SGHTA, CDR2 FQGNSA. CDR3 size: 13 residues. Trimming took 3 bases from V and 6 from J, leaving 12 bases between them.